This passage covers 21 T cell receptor beta chains from one sample sequenced in a study of T-cell reconstitution after alpha-beta-depleted transplantation in children. It was with unique molecular identifiers that the TCRbeta library was prepared. TCRdb reprocessed the PCR reads via MiXCR and lists one record per CDR3 protein. The sample yields 55,000 to 90,000 distinct CDR3 sequences, roughly 5% seen once. The sample here was PBMCs, mostly from graft donor cells, taken 180 days after TCRalphabeta/CD19-depleted stem cell transplant. The receptors originated from a boy younger than two who had a stem cell transplant for acute myeloid leukemia, so the T cells may come from the graft donor.

This clonotype was observed many times. This sequence joins TRBV18 and TRBJ2-7; D possibly matches TRBD1 or TRBD2 (6 bases each). V was trimmed by 3 bases and J by 2 bases, leaving 14 bases between them. The germline V gene encodes CDR1 KGHSH and CDR2 LQKENI. CDR3 size: 15 residues. The CDR3 DNA reads as TGTGCCAGCTCACCTCTCCCGGGGGCCACCTACGAGCAGTACGTC. This gives the protein CASSPLPGATYEQYV.

This clonotype was recorded at least ten times. The V gene is TRBV6-1, the J gene TRBJ2-5; TRBD1 matches 9 bases. This CDR3 is built from 15 residues. Germline trimming cut 4 bases from V and 4 bases from J; bases unmatched to any gene: 7. From germline, CDR1 is MNHNS and CDR2 SASEGT. The CDR3 DNA sequence: TGTGCCAGCAGTGGGTGGACAGGGGTTGGAGAGACCCAGTACTTC. This gives the protein CASSGWTGVGETQYF.

This clonotype was seen ten or more times. The rearrangement links TRBV6-5 to TRBJ2-3; D is perhaps TRBD1 (6 bases). V was trimmed by 4 bases and J by 4 bases, leaving 12 bases between them. Germline V gene data show CDR1 as MNHEY and CDR2 as SVGAGI. The CDR3 runs to 14 residues. DNA for the CDR3: TGTGCCAGCAGTTTCCTACAGGGCCCAGATACGCAGTATTTT. Translated, it gives CASSFLQGPDTQYF.

This clonotype was picked up many times. The genes are TRBV5-6 and TRBJ2-3, with 10 bases identical to TRBD2. The J segment lost 10 bases and the V segment lost 2 bases, leaving 4 bases of the junction unmatched. The germline gives CDR1 SGHDT, CDR2 YYEEEE. This CDR3 has 13 residues. CDR3: CASSLLAGKAQYF. Here the CDR3 DNA reads TGTGCCAGCAGCTTACTAGCGGGGAAGGCGCAGTATTTT.

The chain has TRBV5-6 and TRBJ1-2; no reliable D call. CDR3 length equals 14 residues. Deletions cut 9 bases from V and 8 bases from J, with 23 bases between. Germline lookup yields CDR1 SGHDT and CDR2 YYEEEE. This chain's CDR3 is CAMGPGLLKEGYTF. The CDR3 DNA is TGTGCCATGGGCCCCGGGCTCCTAAAGGAGGGCTACACCTTC.

This clonotype came up many times. The chain recombines TRBV12-3 or TRBV12-4 with TRBJ2-3; D is perhaps TRBD2 (7 bases). This CDR3 is built from 16 residues. The germline V and J ends were trimmed by 5 bases and 6 bases, with 21 bases remaining between them. CDR3 sequence reads: CASSPDGPGGRDTQYF. CDR3 nucleotide sequence: TGTGCCAGCAGTCCTGACGGTCCGGGGGGCAGGGATACGCAGTATTTT.

This clonotype was seen repeatedly, ten times or more. This chain uses TRBV30 with TRBJ2-2, with 9 bases aligning to TRBD2. The CDR3 is 14 residues long. Per germline, CDR1 GTSNPN and CDR2 SVGIG (reference sequence). Trimming at V came to 4 bases and at J to 5 bases, leaving 5 bases not matched to a gene. In DNA, the CDR3 is TGTGCCTGGAACCTAGCGGGGTTTACCGGGGAGCTGTTTTTT. Its translation: CAWNLAGFTGELFF.

This clonotype was counted at least ten times. The chain joins TRBV20-1 to TRBJ2-7, with D perhaps TRBD2 (5 bases). This CDR3 has 14 amino acids. V was pared by 3 bases and J by 3 bases, with 15 bases between. Germline CDR1 reads DFQATT; CDR2 reads SNEGSKA (reference sequence). In DNA, the CDR3 is TGCAGTGCTAGCACTAGAGGGTCCTACTACGAGCAGTACGTC. Protein product: CSASTRGSYYEQYV.

This clonotype was found a few times. The rearrangement links TRBV3-1 to TRBJ2-3, with 10 bases that match TRBD2. The germline gives CDR1 LGHDT, CDR2 YNNKEL (reference sequence). V shed 11 bases, J shed 2 bases, and the junction held 16 bases outside the gene matches. The CDR3 runs 17 residues. The CDR3 nucleotides are TGTGCCTGCTGCCAAGAGTCCCTAGCGGGGGCCACAGATACGCAGTATTTT. As protein: CACCQESLAGATDTQYF.

In its sample, this clonotype was seen many times. This chain links TRBV27 with TRBJ2-5; D possibly matches TRBD1 or TRBD2 (5 bases each). Germline V gives CDR1 MNHEY, CDR2 SMNVEV (reference sequence). CDR3 length: 14 amino acids. V dropped 4 bases and J dropped 3 bases, with 12 bases sitting between them. In DNA form, the CDR3 reads TGTGCCAGCAGTTACGGGGCCGAGGAAGAGACCCAGTACTTC. Translation gives CASSYGAEEETQYF.

This clonotype was detected many times. The chain employs TRBV10-3 and TRBJ1-5; D perhaps matches TRBD1 (5 bases). The CDR3 sequence is 14 residues long. Germline values: CDR1 ENHRY, CDR2 SYGVKD. Trimming stripped 2 bases from V and 2 bases from J, with 7 bases between. CDR3 nucleotide sequence: TGTGCCATCAGTGAGCTAGGGGGCAATCAGCCCCAGCATTTT. Encoded protein: CAISELGGNQPQHF.

Ten or more counts support this clonotype. The V call is TRBV6-4, the J call TRBJ2-2; D unresolved. Germline V gives CDR1 MRHNA, CDR2 SNTAGT. The CDR3 contains 15 residues. The V end lost 10 bases, the J end lost 2 bases, and 17 bases lay between the germline ends. The CDR3: CAMPSRQVNTGELFF. CDR3 coding DNA: TGTGCCATGCCCTCTCGCCAAGTTAACACCGGGGAGCTGTTTTTT.

This clonotype was counted many times. The chain is built from TRBV6-5 and TRBJ2-7, with a weak D call TRBD2 (5 bases). Germline V CDR1 and CDR2: MNHEY, SVGAGI. CDR3 size: 15 residues. V lost 8 bases and J 3 bases, leaving 20 bases between the germline ends. The CDR3 region is CASALRGGILYEQYV. The CDR3 region has the DNA TGTGCCAGCGCCCTTCGAGGAGGTATCCTCTACGAGCAGTACGTC.

This clonotype was seen ten or more times. The chain has TRBV6-1 and TRBJ1-3; tentatively, D is TRBD1 (5 bases). Per the germline V gene, CDR1 is MNHNS and CDR2 is SASEGT. The CDR3 sequence is 15 residues long. V gave up 0 bases and J gave up 2 bases, with 8 bases separating them. For the CDR3, the DNA is TGTGCCAGCAGTGAAGCCCAGGGTGCTGGAAACACCATATATTTT. Its translation is CASSEAQGAGNTIYF.

This clonotype showed up many times. The V and J genes are TRBV5-1 and TRBJ1-1; 7 bases are a match to TRBD1. Germline-derived CDR1 and CDR2 are SGHRS and YFSETQ. The CDR3 has 15 amino acids. The J segment lost 7 bases and the V segment lost 0 bases, leaving 9 bases of the junction unmatched. CDR3 residues: CASSLVEGAIGEAFF. DNA for the CDR3: TGCGCCAGCAGCTTGGTTGAGGGGGCGATCGGTGAAGCTTTCTTT.

This clonotype was counted at least ten times. The chain combines TRBV7-8 with TRBJ1-2; D remains ambiguous. The germline gives CDR1 SGHVS, CDR2 FQNEAQ. Trimming pared 5 bases from V and 2 bases from J, leaving 24 bases between. CDR3 length: 18 amino acids. As DNA, the CDR3 is TGTGCCAGCAGCGACCTGCAACTCTTCACACCGTCCAACTATGGCTACACCTTC. Translation: CASSDLQLFTPSNYGYTF.

This clonotype was detected many times. V gene TRBV20-1 combines with J gene TRBJ2-7; 8 bases are shared with TRBD2. In germline, CDR1 is DFQATT, CDR2 SNEGSKA (reference sequence). CDR3 size: 15 residues. V was pared by 3 bases and J by 2 bases, with 9 bases of the junction left unmatched. The CDR3 sequence is CSASEGGGTTYEQYF. For the CDR3, the DNA is TGCAGTGCTAGTGAGGGCGGGGGGACGACCTACGAGCAGTACTTC.

This clonotype was found many times. The chain uses TRBV19 and TRBJ2-1, with D unclear. Germline V gives CDR1 LNHDA, CDR2 SQIVND (reference sequence). This CDR3 has 13 residues. V was shortened by 6 bases and J by 0 bases, with 6 bases between the two germline ends. The CDR3 DNA reads as TGTGCCAGTAGGTCCAGCTCCTACAATGAGCAGTTCTTC. This gives the protein CASRSSSYNEQFF.

This clonotype was seen a few times. The chain joins TRBV30 to TRBJ2-5; 7 bases line up with TRBD1. The CDR3 sequence is 14 residues long. V shed 2 bases, J shed 4 bases, and the junction held 7 bases outside the gene matches. Germline-derived CDR1 and CDR2 are GTSNPN and SVGIG (reference sequence). CDR3 sequence reads: CAWSFNRGSETQYF. CDR3 in DNA: TGTGCCTGGAGTTTCAACAGGGGATCAGAGACCCAGTACTTC.

In this sample, this clonotype turned up many times. The rearrangement links TRBV28 to TRBJ1-2, with a possible D match to TRBD1 (5 bases). Trimming shortened V by 4 bases and J by 3 bases, and 9 bases separated the two germline ends. Per germline, CDR1 MDHEN and CDR2 SYDVKM. This CDR3 has 13 amino acids. This CDR3 is CASSWQGYYGYTF. The DNA of the CDR3 is TGTGCCAGCAGTTGGCAGGGATACTATGGCTACACCTTC.

This clonotype was recorded many times. This chain connects TRBV12-3 or TRBV12-4 to TRBJ2-1; D is perhaps TRBD1 or TRBD2 (5 bases each). V shed 3 bases and J shed 8 bases, with 14 bases lying between them. There are 14 residues in the CDR3. CDR3 coding DNA: TGTGCCAGCAGTTTCGGGGCAACTCGGGATGAGCAGTTCTTC. It translates to CASSFGATRDEQFF.